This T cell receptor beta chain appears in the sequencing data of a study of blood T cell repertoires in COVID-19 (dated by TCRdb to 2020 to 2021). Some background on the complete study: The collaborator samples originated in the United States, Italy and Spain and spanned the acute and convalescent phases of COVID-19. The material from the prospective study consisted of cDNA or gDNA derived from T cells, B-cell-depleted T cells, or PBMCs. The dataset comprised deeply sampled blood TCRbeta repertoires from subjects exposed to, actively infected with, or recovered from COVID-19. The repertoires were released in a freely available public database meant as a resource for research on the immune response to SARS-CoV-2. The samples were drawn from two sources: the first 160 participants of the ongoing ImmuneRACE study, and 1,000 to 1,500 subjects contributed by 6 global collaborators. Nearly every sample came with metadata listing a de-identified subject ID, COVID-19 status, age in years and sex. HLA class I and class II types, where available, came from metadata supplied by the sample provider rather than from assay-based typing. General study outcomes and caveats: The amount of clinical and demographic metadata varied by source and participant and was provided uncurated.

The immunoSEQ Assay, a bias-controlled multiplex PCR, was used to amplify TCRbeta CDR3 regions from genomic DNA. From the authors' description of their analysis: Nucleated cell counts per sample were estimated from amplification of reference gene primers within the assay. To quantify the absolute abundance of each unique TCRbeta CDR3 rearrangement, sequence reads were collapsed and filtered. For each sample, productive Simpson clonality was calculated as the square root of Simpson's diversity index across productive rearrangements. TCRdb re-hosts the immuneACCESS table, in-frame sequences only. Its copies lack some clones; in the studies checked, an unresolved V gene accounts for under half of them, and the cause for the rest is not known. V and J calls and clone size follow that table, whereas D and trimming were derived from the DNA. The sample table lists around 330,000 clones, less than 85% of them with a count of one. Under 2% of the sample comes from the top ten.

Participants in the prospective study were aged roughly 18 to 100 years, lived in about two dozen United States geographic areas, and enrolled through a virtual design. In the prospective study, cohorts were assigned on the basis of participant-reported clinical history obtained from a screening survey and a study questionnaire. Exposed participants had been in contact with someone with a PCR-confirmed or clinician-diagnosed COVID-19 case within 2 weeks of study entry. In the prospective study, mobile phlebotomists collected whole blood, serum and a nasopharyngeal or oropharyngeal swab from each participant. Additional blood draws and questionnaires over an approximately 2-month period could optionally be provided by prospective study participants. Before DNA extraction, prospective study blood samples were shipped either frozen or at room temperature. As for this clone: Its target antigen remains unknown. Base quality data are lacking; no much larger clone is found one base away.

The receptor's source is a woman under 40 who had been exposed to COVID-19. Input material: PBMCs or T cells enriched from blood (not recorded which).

Read as DNA, the sequence is TGTGCCAGTAGTATAAGTGTAGCCGTCGTACACGTCTCTGGAAACACCATATATTTT. Protein translation: CASSISVAVVHVSGNTIYF. The V and J segments used are TRBV19 and TRBJ1-3; the D gene is not confidently resolved. CDR1 and CDR2 are drawn from the germline V gene (reference sequence): LNHDA, SQIVND. V is clipped by 2 bases and J by 0 bases, and the sequence between their germline boundaries is 20 bases long. Counted from cysteine to phenylalanine, this CDR3 has 19 amino acids. CDR3 DNA only is kept here, 57 bases in frame from base 1.